This T cell receptor (beta chain) was recovered during a study of T cells in Graves' hyperthyroidism and ophthalmopathy. V lost 0 bases and J 7 bases, leaving 10 bases between the germline ends. The germline gives CDR1 SGHRS, CDR2 YFSETQ. The CDR3 runs to 13 residues. Patients with uncontrolled infections, other autoimmune diseases, pregnancy or lactation were excluded. Together with thyroid ultrasound, orbital computed tomography, serum thyroxine and TRAb, clinical symptoms were used for diagnoses. The source material, RNA transcripts, was used to amplify TCR beta CDR3 regions. HTBI primers were used for first-round RT-PCR of the TCR CDR3. One entry per CDR3 protein results from TCRdb running MiXCR on the multiplex PCR reads. The table lists 600,000 to 900,000 distinct CDR3 sequences, around 15% of them singletons. This clonotype was counted ten times or more.

Sequencing was performed on blood. This chain joins TRBV5-1 and TRBJ1-1, with D unresolved. The receptor was isolated from a man younger than 35 with Graves' hyperthyroidism. The CDR3 DNA reads TGCGCCAGCAGCTTGGAGGGTAGGCATGAAGCTTTCTTT. Its protein product is CASSLEGRHEAFF.